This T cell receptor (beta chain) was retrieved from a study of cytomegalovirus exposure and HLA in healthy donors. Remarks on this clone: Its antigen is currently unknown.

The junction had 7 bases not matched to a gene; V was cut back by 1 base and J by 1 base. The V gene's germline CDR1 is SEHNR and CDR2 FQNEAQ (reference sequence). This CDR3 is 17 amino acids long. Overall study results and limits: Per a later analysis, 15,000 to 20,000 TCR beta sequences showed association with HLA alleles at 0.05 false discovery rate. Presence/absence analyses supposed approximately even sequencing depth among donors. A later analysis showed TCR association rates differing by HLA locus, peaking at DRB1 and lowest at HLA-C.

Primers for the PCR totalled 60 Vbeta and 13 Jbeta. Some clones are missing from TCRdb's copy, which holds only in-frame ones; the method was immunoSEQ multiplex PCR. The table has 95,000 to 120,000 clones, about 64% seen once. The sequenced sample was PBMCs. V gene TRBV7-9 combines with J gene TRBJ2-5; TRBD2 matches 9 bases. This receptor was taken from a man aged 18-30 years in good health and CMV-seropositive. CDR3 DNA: TGTGCCAGCAGCTTAGAGCGGCTAGCGGGGCTCCAAGAGACCCAGTACTTC. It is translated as CASSLERLAGLQETQYF.